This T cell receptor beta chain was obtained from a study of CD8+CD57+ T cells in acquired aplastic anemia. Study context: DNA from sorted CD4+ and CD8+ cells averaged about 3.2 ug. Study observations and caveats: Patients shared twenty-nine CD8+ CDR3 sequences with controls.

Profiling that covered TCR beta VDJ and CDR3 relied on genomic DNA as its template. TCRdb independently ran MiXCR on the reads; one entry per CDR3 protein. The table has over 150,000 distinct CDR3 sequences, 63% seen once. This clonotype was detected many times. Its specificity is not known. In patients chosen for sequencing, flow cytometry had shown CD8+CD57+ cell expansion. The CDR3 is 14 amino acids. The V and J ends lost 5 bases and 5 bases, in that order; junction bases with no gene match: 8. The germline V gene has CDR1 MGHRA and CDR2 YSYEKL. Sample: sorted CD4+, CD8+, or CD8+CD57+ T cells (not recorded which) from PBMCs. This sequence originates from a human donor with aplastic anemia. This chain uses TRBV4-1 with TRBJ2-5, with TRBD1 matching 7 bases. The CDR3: CASSTRTGPETQYF. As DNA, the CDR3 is TGCGCCAGCAGCACCCGGACAGGCCCGGAGACCCAGTACTTC.